These 8 T cell receptor beta chains came from one sample sequenced in a study of blood T cell repertoires in COVID-19. Only in-frame clones appear in the TCRdb table, and some are missing; sequencing was by immunoSEQ multiplex PCR. The data show 390,000 or so clones, about 83% seen once. The sequencing input was PBMCs or T cells enriched from blood (not recorded which). Every receptor here comes from a woman aged 45-60 years who had recovered from COVID-19.

The chain links TRBV5-1 to TRBJ1-4, with TRBD1 matching 7 bases. The ends lost 4 bases at V and 3 bases at J; junction bases unmatched: 6. This CDR3 is 15 amino acids long. Germline V gene sequence: CDR1 SGHRS, CDR2 YFSETQ. In DNA form, the CDR3 reads TGCGCCAGCAGCCCCACCGGGACAGCTAATGAAAAACTGTTTTTT. As protein: CASSPTGTANEKLFF.

V gene TRBV3-1 (or the pseudogene TRBV3-2) combines with J gene TRBJ1-1, with D uncertain. Germline CDR1 is LGHDT and CDR2 is YNNKEL (reference sequence). The germline V and J ends were trimmed by 3 bases and 6 bases, with 14 bases remaining between them. The CDR3 is 14 amino acids. CDR3 region: CASSHDLGRAEAFF. The CDR3 DNA reads TGTGCCAGCAGCCATGATTTGGGGAGGGCTGAAGCTTTCTTT.

J is TRBJ1-2 and V is TRBV7-2; D unclear. CDR3 size: 15 residues. Germline-derived CDR1 and CDR2 are SGHTA and FQGNSA. Trimming left V 0 bases short and J 4 bases short, with 12 bases between. This chain's CDR3 is CASSLAWVAGYGYTF. The CDR3 region has the DNA TGTGCCAGCAGCTTAGCTTGGGTAGCGGGCTATGGCTACACCTTC.

For the CDR3, the DNA is TGCGCCAGCAGCAGCGGGACGATAGGTGGCTACACCTTC. Protein sequence: CASSSGTIGGYTF. The chain has TRBV5-1 and TRBJ1-2; D possibly corresponds to TRBD1 (5 bases). CDR1 SGHRS and CDR2 YFSETQ come from the germline V gene. The CDR3 runs 13 residues. Between the trimmed V and J ends, which lost 4 bases and 7 bases, there was a span of 14 bases.

V usage is TRBV5-4 and J usage is TRBJ1-1; D possibly corresponds to TRBD1 (5 bases). V was pared by 3 bases and J by 0 bases, with 12 bases between. Per germline, CDR1 SGHNT and CDR2 YYREEE (reference sequence). The length of the CDR3 is 15 residues. This CDR3 reads CASSSLGEVNTEAFF. The CDR3 DNA reads TGTGCCAGCAGCTCACTGGGGGAGGTGAACACTGAAGCTTTCTTT.

This sequence joins TRBV10-3 and TRBJ2-1; perhaps TRBD2 as D (7 bases). V was trimmed by 4 bases and J by 8 bases, leaving 21 bases between them. The CDR3 is 16 amino acids. The germline CDR1 and CDR2 sequences are ENHRY and SYGVKD. As DNA, the CDR3 is TGTGCCATCAGTGGAGGAATAGCCGGGGGGCGGGATGAGCAGTTCTTC. The encoded protein is CAISGGIAGGRDEQFF.

Here the CDR3 reads CASSAGGLLTGELFF. The CDR3 DNA reads as TGTGCCAGCAGCGCGGGGGGGCTCCTCACCGGGGAGCTGTTTTTT. The chain combines TRBV2 with TRBJ2-2; 9 positions match TRBD2. Germline-derived CDR1 and CDR2 are SNHLY and FYNNEI. The junction had 6 bases not matched to a gene; V was cut back by 6 bases and J by 4 bases. The CDR3 runs to 15 residues.

V usage is TRBV4-1 and J usage is TRBJ1-4, with D possibly TRBD1 on 6 matching bases. CDR1 is MGHRA, CDR2 YSYEKL, per germline. V was clipped by 5 bases and J by 4 bases, with 11 bases between them. The length of the CDR3 is 14 residues. The CDR3 sequence: CASSYWDNNEKLFF. The CDR3, as DNA: TGCGCCAGCAGCTACTGGGACAATAATGAAAAACTGTTTTTT.